The 10 T cell receptor beta chains below were found in one sample sequenced in a study of Graves' ophthalmopathy and Graves' hyperthyroidism. CDR3 regions of TCR beta were amplified from RNA transcripts. First-round RT-PCR relied on HTBI primers, and a second-round multiplex PCR came next. Each CDR3 protein gets one entry after TCRdb re-called the multiplex PCR reads with MiXCR. The sample yields roughly 1.1 million distinct CDR3 sequences, less than 45% seen once. Sequenced material: peripheral blood or thyroid tissue (not recorded which). The receptor set was obtained from an adult man with Graves' hyperthyroidism.

This clonotype has more than one count but fewer than ten. This chain links TRBV6-6 with TRBJ1-1; TRBD1 aligns across 9 bases. The CDR3 covers 14 residues. Germline values: CDR1 MNHNY, CDR2 SVGAGI (reference sequence). V dropped 5 bases and J dropped 4; count of bases not matched to a gene: 5. CDR3 loop: CASSEGTGLTEAFF. The CDR3 nucleotides are TGTGCCAGCAGTGAAGGGACAGGGCTCACTGAAGCTTTCTTT.

J is TRBJ2-7 and V is TRBV7-2; D is uncertain. The CDR3 has 14 amino acids. CDR1 and CDR2 (germline): SGHTA, FQGNSA. The V end was cut by 3 bases, the J end by 3 bases, with 12 bases between. The CDR3 here is CASSFAPSDYEQYF. In nucleotides, the CDR3 is TGTGCCAGCAGCTTTGCACCCTCGGACTACGAGCAGTACTTC.

V gene TRBV20-1 combines with J gene TRBJ1-4; unclear D gene. Trimming shortened V by 8 bases and J by 0 bases, and 7 bases separated the two germline ends. The CDR3 runs 12 residues. CDR1 and CDR2 from the germline V gene are DFQATT and SNEGSKA (reference sequence). The CDR3 bases are TGCAGTATTATAGCAACTAATGAAAAACTGTTTTTT. Encoded protein: CSIIATNEKLFF.

This clonotype was seen repeatedly, ten times or more. This chain joins TRBV7-8 and TRBJ1-5; 7 bases align to TRBD1. V lost 4 bases, J lost 5 bases, and 5 bases stayed unmatched. CDR3 length: 14 residues. CDR1 is SGHVS, CDR2 FQNEAQ, per germline. CDR3 sequence reads: CASSYTQGDQPQHF. The CDR3 nucleotides read TGTGCCAGCAGCTATACCCAGGGGGATCAGCCCCAGCATTTT.

This clonotype was counted a few times. V and J are TRBV5-6 and TRBJ1-1; D remains unclear. Trimming removed 0 bases at V and 5 bases at J, with 11 bases between. The CDR3 loop spans 14 amino acids. Germline V gene data show CDR1 as SGHDT and CDR2 as YYEEEE. This chain's CDR3 is CASSLGTVGTEAFF. CDR3 coding DNA: TGTGCCAGCAGCTTGGGGACGGTGGGTACTGAAGCTTTCTTT.

This clonotype was detected many times. This chain joins TRBV12-3 or TRBV12-4 and TRBJ2-7, with 7 bases that match TRBD1. After removal of 9 bases from V and 0 bases from J, the junction contained 5 bases not matched to a gene. The CDR3 length is 13 residues. CDR3 residues: CASLGDSSYEQYF. The CDR3 DNA sequence: TGTGCCAGTCTAGGGGACAGCTCCTACGAGCAGTACTTC.

In its sample, this clonotype was seen many times. The V gene is TRBV9, the J gene TRBJ2-5; 8 bases map to TRBD2. The CDR3 totals 14 residues. Looked up from germline, CDR1 is SGDLS and CDR2 is YYNGEE. J was trimmed by 7 bases and V by 0 bases; bases with no gene match: 5. CDR3 DNA: TGTGCCAGCAGCGTAGGTAGCGGGATAGGGACCCAGTACTTC. Its translation is CASSVGSGIGTQYF.

This clonotype showed up just a few times. This chain links TRBV6-5 with TRBJ1-5; no clear D. V lost 2 bases, J lost 0 bases, and 11 bases lay in between. Germline values: CDR1 MNHEY, CDR2 SVGAGI. This CDR3 contains 16 residues. CDR3 in DNA: TGTGCCAGCAGTTACAATCGGGAGTATAGCAATCAGCCCCAGCATTTT. Translation: CASSYNREYSNQPQHF.

This clonotype was counted many times. The rearrangement joins TRBV7-6 to TRBJ2-5, with 8 nucleotides matching TRBD2. The trim removed 5 bases at V and 2 bases at J, leaving 4 bases unmatched. This CDR3 contains 14 residues. The germline V gene encodes CDR1 SGHVS and CDR2 FNYEAQ. This CDR3 reads CASSLGLDQETQYF. The CDR3 nucleotides are TGTGCCAGCAGCCTGGGACTAGATCAAGAGACCCAGTACTTC.

This clonotype has only one observation. This rearrangement joins TRBV9 to TRBJ1-6; the match to TRBD1 covers 9 bases. V shed 4 bases and J 9 bases; nucleotides not matched to a gene: 11. This CDR3 has 16 amino acids. Germline V lookup: CDR1 SGDLS, CDR2 YYNGEE. CDR3 bases: TGTGCCAGCAGCCCGTCGGGAACAGGGGGCAGTTCACCCCTCCACTTT. As protein: CASSPSGTGGSSPLHF.